This T cell receptor beta chain was sequenced during a study of cytomegalovirus exposure and HLA in healthy donors. PCR employed 60 Vbeta and 13 Jbeta primers. The table came from immunoSEQ multiplex PCR; TCRdb's copy has only in-frame clones and leaves some out. The data hold approximately 160,000 clones, with around 77% observed a single time. This TCR derives from a man aged 35 to 55 in good health and CMV-seronegative. The specimen was PBMCs.

The CDR3 nucleotides are TGTGCCAGCAGTGAAGAGCCCCCCGCAGGGTATAGAAACATTCAGTACTTC. Protein: CASSEEPPAGYRNIQYF. The rearrangement links TRBV6-1 to TRBJ2-4; D perhaps matches TRBD1 (5 bases). This CDR3 spans 17 amino acids. Germline-derived CDR1 and CDR2 are MNHNS and SASEGT. Trimming left V 1 base short and J 6 bases short, with 19 bases between.